Following are 22 T cell receptor beta chains from one sample sequenced in a study of radiation and T cells in renal cell carcinoma. The sample's time point: blood 2 weeks post-SBRT. The treatment denotes: 15 Gy SBRT to primary tumor, nephrectomy 4 weeks later. Using immunoSEQ multiplex PCR, the repertoire was profiled, and TCRdb retains in-frame clones only, with some absent. The table has about 60,000 clones, around 81% seen once. Specimen: blood, collected from a patient whose treatment included radiotherapy and nephrectomy. These receptor sequences come from a man aged 60 to 75 with renal cell carcinoma.

The V and J genes are TRBV30 and TRBJ1-3; D not resolved. Germline V gene sequence: CDR1 GTSNPN, CDR2 SVGIG (reference sequence). Trimming shortened V by 0 bases and J by 2 bases, and 11 bases separated the two germline ends. The CDR3 runs to 15 residues. The CDR3 here is CAWSVGPAPGNTIYF. The CDR3 DNA reads as TGTGCCTGGAGTGTAGGGCCAGCCCCTGGAAACACCATATATTTT.

The genes are TRBV2 and TRBJ1-2; maybe TRBD1 (5 bases). The germline gives CDR1 SNHLY, CDR2 FYNNEI. This CDR3 has 12 amino acids. Trimming cost V 2 bases and J 7 bases, with 8 bases left between them. In DNA, the CDR3 is TGTGCCAGCAGTGAACTTGGGGGTGGCTACACCTTC. This encodes CASSELGGGYTF. The complete variable domain, with remaining parts taken from reference TRBV2 and TRBJ1-2, reads EPEVTQTPSHQVTQMGQEVILRCVPISNHLYFYWYRQILGQKVEFLVSFYNNEISEKSEIFDDQFSVERPDGSNFTLKIRSTKLEDSAMYFCASSELGGGYTFGSGTRLTVV.

The gene calls are TRBV2 and TRBJ1-2; D possibly corresponds to TRBD1 (5 bases). CDR1 and CDR2 from the germline V gene are SNHLY and FYNNEI. The CDR3 totals 13 residues. V was clipped by 8 bases and J by 7 bases, with 17 bases between them. For the CDR3, the DNA is TGTGCCAGCCCCCTTGCGGGGGGGATTGGCTACACCTTC. This gives the protein CASPLAGGIGYTF.

The rearrangement joins TRBV7-8 to TRBJ2-5; D may match TRBD1 or TRBD2 (5 bases each). This CDR3 has 14 residues. Germline CDR1 is SGHVS and CDR2 is FQNEAQ. V lost 5 bases, J lost 1 base, and 11 bases lay in between. In nucleotides, the CDR3 is TGTGCCAGCAGCGAGGGGCGCTTCCAAGAGACCCAGTACTTC. It encodes CASSEGRFQETQYF.

A remark on this clone: The junction and the germline gene differ at one end; a read error may be behind it. The chain is built from TRBV18 and TRBJ2-2; D gene unclear. Germline CDR1 and CDR2: KGHSH and LQKENI. The CDR3 is 11 amino acids. The CDR3 DNA follows: TGTGCCAGCTCCCCACTTGGGGAGCTGTTTTTT. It encodes CASSPLGELFF.

A single count supports this clone. The chain carries TRBV2 and TRBJ1-5, with unresolved D. Germline V gene data show CDR1 as SNHLY and CDR2 as FYNNEI. The CDR3 sequence is 12 residues long. V gave up 6 bases and J gave up 4 bases, with 7 bases separating them. The CDR3 DNA reads TGTGCCAGCAGGGATTGGAATCAGCCCCAGCATTTT. This translates into CASRDWNQPQHF. Together with reference TRBV2 and TRBJ1-5, the CDR3 gives the full variable domain: EPEVTQTPSHQVTQMGQEVILRCVPISNHLYFYWYRQILGQKVEFLVSFYNNEISEKSEIFDDQFSVERPDGSNFTLKIRSTKLEDSAMYFCASRDWNQPQHFGDGTRLSIL.

The V and J genes are TRBV14 and TRBJ1-3; D gene uncertain. V shed 0 bases and J shed 0 bases, with 9 bases lying between them. CDR1 and CDR2 from the germline V gene are SGHDN and FVKESK. There are 16 residues in the CDR3. This CDR3 reads CASSQDLSFSGNTIYF. As DNA, the CDR3 is TGTGCCAGCAGCCAAGATCTATCCTTCTCTGGAAACACCATATATTTT. Full variable domain (missing parts from reference TRBV14 and TRBJ1-3): EAGVTQFPSHSVIEKGQTVTLRCDPISGHDNLYWYRRVMGKEIKFLLHFVKESKQDESGMPNNRFLAERTGGTYSTLKVQPAELEDSGVYFCASSQDLSFSGNTIYFGEGSWLTVV.

This chain connects TRBV25-1 to TRBJ1-2, with D unresolved. CDR1 and CDR2 (germline): MGHDK, SYGVNS. V was trimmed by 2 bases and J by 13 bases, leaving 11 bases between them. The CDR3 extends over 11 amino acids. This chain's CDR3 is CASSEQTEFTF. CDR3 in DNA: TGTGCCAGCAGTGAACAGACCGAGTTCACCTTC.

This clone occurred once. V is TRBV6-5 and J is TRBJ1-2; D is possibly TRBD1 (5 bases). This CDR3 is 12 amino acids long. CDR1 is MNHEY and CDR2 is SVGAGI in the germline V gene. Trimming pared 4 bases from V and 8 bases from J, leaving 11 bases between. DNA for the CDR3: TGTGCCAGCAGTTTCATGGGGGGGGGCTACACCTTC. Residues: CASSFMGGGYTF.

The chain has TRBV11-3 and TRBJ2-1, with D tentatively TRBD1 (6 bases). V lost 1 base and J lost 9, with 19 bases in between. Germline loops: CDR1 SGHNT, CDR2 YENEEA. This CDR3 spans 16 amino acids. The CDR3 loop is CASSLGSVGQSAEQFF. In DNA, the CDR3 is TGTGCCAGCAGCTTAGGAAGCGTGGGACAATCTGCTGAGCAGTTCTTC.

The rearrangement uses TRBV7-9 and TRBJ2-3, with a possible D match to TRBD1 (5 bases). V was clipped by 2 bases and J by 3 bases, with 6 bases between them. CDR3 length: 13 residues. The V gene's germline CDR1 is SEHNR and CDR2 FQNEAQ (reference sequence). CDR3 in DNA: TGTGCCAGCAGCTTAACAGGAACAGATACGCAGTATTTT. Its translation is CASSLTGTDTQYF.

This clone was recorded only once. The chain employs TRBV19 and TRBJ2-7; 7 nucleotides match TRBD1. Losses at the gene ends were 5 bases for V and 0 bases for J; bases not matched to a gene: 10. Germline V gene sequence: CDR1 LNHDA, CDR2 SQIVND (reference sequence). The CDR3 consists of 16 residues. Written as DNA, the CDR3 is TGTGCCAGTAGTCTGAGCAGGGGGACGGGCTCCTACGAGCAGTACTTC. It translates to CASSLSRGTGSYEQYF. The full variable domain, its missing parts supplied by reference TRBV19 and TRBJ2-7, is DGGITQSPKYLFRKEGQNVTLSCEQNLNHDAMYWYRQDPGQGLRLIYYSQIVNDFQKGDIAEGYSVSREKKESFPLTVTSAQKNPTAFYLCASSLSRGTGSYEQYFGPGTRLTVT.

The rearrangement uses TRBV18 and TRBJ2-5, with D unclear. The CDR3 is 14 amino acids. V was pared by 4 bases and J by 5 bases, with 14 bases between. Germline lookup yields CDR1 KGHSH and CDR2 LQKENI. Written as DNA, the CDR3 is TGTGCCAGCTCACAGGAGACGGTGTCGGAGACCCAGTACTTC. Its translation: CASSQETVSETQYF. The entire variable domain, with the rest obtained from reference TRBV18 and TRBJ2-5, is as follows: NAGVMQNPRHLVRRRGQEARLRCSPMKGHSHVYWYRQLPEEGLKFMVYLQKENIIDESGMPKERFSAEFPKEGPSILRIQQVVRGDSAAYFCASSQETVSETQYFGPGTRLLVL.

The rearrangement uses TRBV5-6 and TRBJ1-2; TRBD1 might be the D (5 bases). Trimming took 6 bases from V and 8 from J, leaving 17 bases between them. Germline CDR1 is SGHDT and CDR2 is YYEEEE. The CDR3 contains 13 residues. CDR3 in amino acids: CASTLEGSRGYTF. The DNA for the CDR3 is TGTGCCAGCACTTTAGAGGGGTCGAGGGGCTACACCTTC.

This chain joins TRBV7-2 and TRBJ2-3; D possibly corresponds to TRBD1 (6 bases). The germline CDR1 and CDR2 sequences are SGHTA and FQGNSA. V lost 0 bases and J 0 bases, leaving 10 bases between the germline ends. The length of the CDR3 is 16 residues. The CDR3 sequence is CASSLAVQGSTDTQYF. DNA of the CDR3: TGTGCCAGCAGCTTAGCCGTGCAGGGGAGCACAGATACGCAGTATTTT.

The rearrangement joins TRBV19 to TRBJ2-1, with 7 nucleotides matching TRBD2. This CDR3 spans 15 amino acids. J was trimmed by 8 bases and V by 3 bases; bases with no gene match: 10. Germline V gene sequence: CDR1 LNHDA, CDR2 SQIVND (reference sequence). CDR3 coding DNA: TGTGCCAGTAGTATGCGGCGGGAGCAGCGGGATGAGCAGTTCTTC. Its translation: CASSMRREQRDEQFF.

The gene calls are TRBV9 and TRBJ1-1; a possible D gene is TRBD1 (5 bases). CDR1 and CDR2 from the germline V gene are SGDLS and YYNGEE. The CDR3 loop spans 14 amino acids. Trimming removed 2 bases at V and 0 bases at J, with 8 bases between. CDR3 protein: CASSVGQLNTEAFF. In nucleotides, the CDR3 is TGTGCCAGCAGCGTGGGGCAGTTGAACACTGAAGCTTTCTTT.

The chain uses TRBV28 and TRBJ2-5, with unresolved D. The V and J ends lost 6 bases and 0 bases respectively, with 8 bases between them. The CDR3 runs 13 residues. CDR1 is MDHEN, CDR2 SYDVKM, per germline. The CDR3 nucleotides read TGTGCCAGCAGCTATCCCTACCAAGAGACCCAGTACTTC. Translated, it gives CASSYPYQETQYF.

This rearrangement joins TRBV11-2 to TRBJ1-1; D unclear. The CDR3 extends over 14 amino acids. V lost 5 bases, J lost 0 bases, and 10 bases lay in between. CDR1 is SGHAT and CDR2 is FQNNGV in the germline V gene. CDR3 in amino acids: CASSARGMNTEAFF. The CDR3 DNA sequence: TGTGCCAGCAGCGCTCGAGGCATGAACACTGAAGCTTTCTTT.

V and J are TRBV6-5 and TRBJ2-2, with 7 bases that match TRBD2. V lost 5 bases to trimming and J lost 5 bases; unmatched junction nucleotides: 5. This CDR3 comprises 14 residues. Germline values: CDR1 MNHEY, CDR2 SVGAGI. This chain's CDR3 is CASSPMGGTGELFF. The DNA for the CDR3 is TGTGCCAGCAGTCCAATGGGGGGGACCGGGGAGCTGTTTTTT.

This chain joins TRBV4-3 and TRBJ1-1; 8 bases agree with TRBD1. The V gene's germline CDR1 is LGHNA and CDR2 YSLEER. This CDR3 has 16 amino acids. With V trimmed by 1 base and J by 1 base, 5 bases remained unmatched. The CDR3, as DNA: TGCGCCAGCAGCCAAGCACCGACAGGGGCGAACACTGAAGCTTTCTTT. Protein product: CASSQAPTGANTEAFF.

A single count supports this clone. J is TRBJ1-2 and V is TRBV28; D gene ambiguous. V gave up 6 bases and J gave up 5 bases, with 10 bases separating them. Germline CDR1 MDHEN, CDR2 SYDVKM. This CDR3 contains 12 residues. CDR3 nucleotides: TGTGCCAGCAGGCCTGGGTCATATGGCTACACCTTC. This codes for CASRPGSYGYTF.